A selection of T cell receptor beta chains follows, all from one sample in a study of CD8 T cells in Susac syndrome. TCRdb reanalysed the immunoSEQ multiplex PCR reads using MiXCR and keeps one entry per CDR3 protein. This table holds some 130,000 distinct CDR3 sequences, 90% to 95% found once. Sequences were obtained from CD4+ T cells from PBMCs. The source is a human donor with multiple sclerosis. CDR3s include the opening cysteine and the closing phenylalanine or tryptophan. The D gene is left open where the match is weak. Not all rows give a size; the values are once, few, many and, for expanded clones, a class.

>TRBV20-1|TRBJ1-6|NA|NA
TGCAGTGCTAGAGACAGATCCTCAGGTTCACCCCTCCACTTT
CSARDRSSGSPLHF
>TRBV12-3/TRBV12-4|TRBJ1-6|TRBD1|NA
TGTGCCAGCAGTTTCGACAGGGCAAATAATTCACCCCTCCACTTT
CASSFDRANNSPLHF
>TRBV6-2/TRBV6-3|TRBJ2-6|NA|once
TGTGCCAGCAGCCAGAAAGGGGATTACTCTGGGGCCAACGTCCTGACTTTC
CASSQKGDYSGANVLTF
>TRBV4-3|TRBJ2-7|NA|NA
TGCGCCAGCAGCCCCGTGACAGGAATCGCCTACGAGCAGTACTTC
CASSPVTGIAYEQYF
>TRBV20-1|TRBJ2-4|NA|NA
TGCAGTGCTCCCCTAAGCCTAGGAAACATTCAGTACTTC
CSAPLSLGNIQYF
>TRBV5-1|TRBJ2-7|NA|once
TGCGCCAGCAGCTTGGCCGGGGGGCGCGGGTACGAGCAGTACTTC
CASSLAGGRGYEQYF
>TRBV11-2|TRBJ2-5|NA|NA
TGTGCCAGCAGCTATTCAGGGTTAATAGAGACCCAGTACTTC
CASSYSGLIETQYF
>TRBV12-3/TRBV12-4|TRBJ1-5|NA|NA
TGTGCCAGCAGTTTGCGGGCCAGCAATCAGCCCCAGCATTTT
CASSLRASNQPQHF
>TRBV30|TRBJ1-1|NA|NA
TGTGCCTGGGGGCTAGGGGGGCACACTGAAGCTTTCTTT
CAWGLGGHTEAFF
>TRBV27|TRBJ1-2|NA|NA
TGTGCCAGCAGTTCAGGGACGAATGGCTACACCTTC
CASSSGTNGYTF
>TRBV18|TRBJ2-3|NA|once
TGTGCCAGCTCACCACCGCGGACCACAGATACGCAGTATTTT
CASSPPRTTDTQYF
>TRBV12-3/TRBV12-4|TRBJ2-7|NA|NA
TGTGCCAGCAGCCGCGGACAGTACGAGCAGTACTTC
CASSRGQYEQYF
>TRBV12-3/TRBV12-4|TRBJ2-3|TRBD2|NA
TGTGCCAGCAGTCCGCCGGGACTAGCGGATCTCACAGATACGCAGTATTTT
CASSPPGLADLTDTQYF
>TRBV10-3|TRBJ1-1|TRBD1|NA
TGTGCCATCAGTGGGACAGGAATGAACACTGAAGCTTTCTTT
CAISGTGMNTEAFF
>TRBV5-1|TRBJ2-4|TRBD1|NA
TGCGCCAGCAGCTCCACAGGGGGCGCAGACATTCAGTACTTC
CASSSTGGADIQYF
>TRBV6-6|TRBJ1-5|NA|NA
TGTGCCAGCAGTTCACAAACGGGTTGGGAAAATCAGCCCCAGCATTTT
CASSSQTGWENQPQHF
>TRBV29-1|TRBJ2-1|NA|NA
TGCAGCGTTGAGGGGGGTCAAGAGCAGTTCTTC
CSVEGGQEQFF
>TRBV2|TRBJ2-1|NA|NA
NA
CASILDGYNEQFF
>TRBV18|TRBJ2-3|NA|NA
TGTGCCAGCTCACCAGCGGGCCCAGATACGCAGTATTTT
CASSPAGPDTQYF
>TRBV27|TRBJ2-3|TRBD2|NA
TGTGCCAGCAGTTGGCGGGAGAGAGGAGATACGCAGTATTTT
CASSWRERGDTQYF
>TRBV29-1|TRBJ2-1|NA|once
TGCAGCGCCGACGCTCTTAATGAGCAGTTCTTC
CSADALNEQFF
>TRBV7-2|TRBJ2-2|NA|NA
TGTGCCAGCAGCCCCCCGGGGGCGCAGGAGGAGCTGTTTTTT
CASSPPGAQEELFF
>TRBV2|TRBJ2-3|TRBD1|NA
TGTGCCGGTAGGACAGGGGCTAGCACAGATACGCAGTATTTT
CAGRTGASTDTQYF
>TRBV5-1|TRBJ1-4|TRBD1|NA
TGCGCCAGCAGCCGGACGGGGGACAGGGATGAAAAACTGTTTTTT
CASSRTGDRDEKLFF
>TRBV4-1|TRBJ2-3|TRBD2|NA
TGCGCCAGCAGCCAAGAGTCGAGGACTAGCGGGGTTGAAACGCAGTATTTT
CASSQESRTSGVETQYF
>TRBV18|TRBJ2-1|TRBD2|NA
TGTGCCAGCTCGCCCTCGCTCGCGGGGGGCTCCTACAATGAGCAGTTCTTC
CASSPSLAGGSYNEQFF
>TRBV7-9|TRBJ2-2|TRBD2|NA
TGTGCCAGCAGCCCGGCGCGGGGGAGCACCGGGGAGCTGTTTTTT
CASSPARGSTGELFF
>TRBV27|TRBJ2-7|TRBD2|NA
TGTGCCAGCAGTCGGGGGGAGGGCCTTTACTTC
CASSRGEGLYF
>TRBV10-3|TRBJ2-4|NA|NA
TGTGCCATCAGTGAAGGGTGGGAGGCGGCCAAAAACATTCAGTACTTC
CAISEGWEAAKNIQYF
>TRBV2|TRBJ2-7|NA|NA
TGTGCCAGCAGTGAAAGTTACCCCCGGCTCCACGAGCAGTACTTC
CASSESYPRLHEQYF
>TRBV11-2|TRBJ2-3|NA|NA
TGTGCCAGCAGCTTAAGGTCGACCAGCACAGATACGCAGTATTTT
CASSLRSTSTDTQYF
>TRBV30|TRBJ1-2|NA|NA
TGTGCCTCCGGCATTGGAGGGGATGGCTACACCTTC
CASGIGGDGYTF
>TRBV10-1|TRBJ1-2|NA|NA
TGCGCCAGCAGTGATAACAGGCTCGGGGATGGCTACACCTTC
CASSDNRLGDGYTF
>TRBV3-1|TRBJ2-7|TRBD1|NA
TGTGCCAGCAGCTTTGGACAGGCCTCGGGAGAGCAGTACTTC
CASSFGQASGEQYF
>TRBV5-1|TRBJ2-1|NA|NA
TGCGCCAGCAGCTTTTTCAATGAGCAGTTCTTC
CASSFFNEQFF
>TRBV12-3/TRBV12-4|TRBJ1-3|NA|NA
TGTGCCAGCAGGAACATTAACTCTGGAAACACCATATATTTT
CASRNINSGNTIYF
>TRBV7-9|TRBJ1-1|TRBD1|NA
TGTGCCAGCAGCTTAGCCTTTCCGGGACAGGGGAGCGACCCTGAAGCTTTCTTT
CASSLAFPGQGSDPEAFF